Listed here is a single T cell receptor (beta chain). Its antigen is unknown. V was shortened by 2 bases and J by 2 bases, with 13 bases between the two germline ends. Germline V gives CDR1 LGHNT, CDR2 FRNRAP. The CDR3 runs to 16 residues. The repertoire was sequenced with immunoSEQ multiplex PCR; TCRdb's copy has only in-frame clones and lacks some. The data hold 85,000 to 100,000 clones, with about 90% observed a single time. The data are from a study of graft-versus-host responses after intestinal transplantation. Overall study context: Recipients were given multivisceral, liver-intestinal, or isolated intestinal transplants. All of the recipients had induction that used anti-thymocyte globulin, then tacrolimus and steroids for two to three years. Study-wide results and caveats: HvG clone declines early post-transplant were associated with peak circulating GvH levels.

The V gene is TRBV12-5, the J gene TRBJ1-5; perhaps TRBD1 as D (5 bases). The sequence was obtained from a human donor who was the organ donor for an intestinal transplant. The sequencing used unstimulated CD8+ T cells sorted from spleen or lymph node cells, collected before transplant. CDR3 sequence: CASGLYGASGNQPQHF. CDR3 in DNA: TGTGCTAGTGGTTTGTACGGGGCTAGCGGCAATCAGCCCCAGCATTTT.